Listed here are 20 T cell receptor beta chains from one sample, sequenced in a study of Graves' ophthalmopathy and Graves' hyperthyroidism. The sequenced template was RNA, covering the TCR beta CDR3 region. RT-PCR with HTBI primers came first, then second-round multiplex PCR. TCRdb passed the multiplex PCR reads through MiXCR, listing each CDR3 protein once. The sample has around 1.1 million distinct CDR3 sequences, approximately 35% seen once. Sample: peripheral blood or thyroid tissue (not recorded which). These receptors originate from an adult man with Graves' hyperthyroidism.

This clonotype appeared a few times. The gene calls are TRBV29-1 and TRBJ1-5; D remains unclear. CDR1 is SQVTM and CDR2 is ANQGSEA in the germline V gene. V was cut by 4 bases and J by 3 bases, with 10 bases left in between. The CDR3 consists of 13 residues. CDR3 in amino acids: CSVARDDNQPQHF. CDR3 nucleotides: TGCAGCGTTGCCCGGGATGACAATCAGCCCCAGCATTTT.

This clonotype was detected a few times. The chain employs TRBV28 and TRBJ1-6, with D perhaps matching TRBD1 (5 bases). Germline CDR1 is MDHEN and CDR2 is SYDVKM. The CDR3 loop spans 14 amino acids. V lost 4 bases to trimming and J lost 6 bases, with 10 bases between them. This CDR3 reads CASSSRTPNSPLHF. The CDR3 DNA follows: TGTGCCAGCAGTTCCCGGACACCTAATTCACCCCTCCACTTT.

CDR3 bases: TGTGCCATCAGTGCCGAATCGACAGTTAGCTATGGCTACACCTTC. Protein sequence: CAISAESTVSYGYTF. J is TRBJ1-2 and V is TRBV10-3; the D gene is possibly TRBD1 (5 bases). V was shortened by 4 bases and J by 4 bases, with 16 bases between the two germline ends. CDR1 is ENHRY and CDR2 is SYGVKD in the germline V gene. The CDR3 runs 15 residues.

This clonotype was counted only a few times. The CDR3 DNA is TGTGCCAGCAGCTTAGAGTTTTCCGACTACGAGCAGTACTTC. Encoded protein: CASSLEFSDYEQYF. The chain uses TRBV11-2 and TRBJ2-7; no clear D gene. CDR3 length: 14 amino acids. CDR1 and CDR2 (germline): SGHAT, FQNNGV. Trimming took off 0 bases at V and 3 bases at J, with 9 bases between the two ends. The full variable domain, its missing parts supplied by reference TRBV11-2 and TRBJ2-7, is EAGVAQSPRYKIIEKRQSVAFWCNPISGHATLYWYQQILGQGPKLLIQFQNNGVVDDSQLPKDRFSAERLKGVDSTLKIQPAKLEDSAVYLCASSLEFSDYEQYFGPGTRLTVT.

Only a few counts were recorded for this clonotype. J is TRBJ2-2 and V is TRBV6-5; D might be TRBD2 (5 bases). V shed 6 bases and J shed 1 base, with 9 bases lying between them. Germline-derived CDR1 and CDR2 are MNHEY and SVGAGI. The CDR3 spans 14 residues. The CDR3 sequence is CASRPTRNTGELFF. The CDR3 coding sequence is TGTGCCAGCAGACCAACTAGGAACACCGGGGAGCTGTTTTTT.

J is TRBJ2-7 and V is TRBV5-1, with 13 nucleotides matching TRBD2. The CDR3 is 15 amino acids. Germline loops: CDR1 SGHRS, CDR2 YFSETQ. Trimming removed 3 bases from V and 7 bases from J; junction bases left unmatched: 7. CDR3 coding DNA: TGCGCCAGCAGCTATGGGACTAGCGGGACTCAAGAGCAGTACTTC. Translating gives CASSYGTSGTQEQYF.

This clonotype appeared many times. V is TRBV2 and J is TRBJ1-2, with 7 bases identical to TRBD1. V was clipped by 0 bases and J by 7 bases; unmatched bases: 8. Germline CDR1 is SNHLY and CDR2 is FYNNEI. This CDR3 is built from 15 residues. This CDR3 is CASSEAHRGGSGYTF. CDR3 nucleotide sequence: TGTGCCAGCAGTGAAGCTCACAGGGGAGGAAGTGGCTACACCTTC.

This chain links TRBV7-2 with TRBJ2-5; 9 bases are a match to TRBD2. This CDR3 region has 17 residues. V was clipped by 5 bases and J by 5 bases; unmatched bases: 15. The germline V gene encodes CDR1 SGHTA and CDR2 FQGNSA. In nucleotides, the CDR3 is TGTGCCAGCAGCCCAGTGGGGCGTAGCGGGAGTGGGGAGACCCAGTACTTC. Encoded protein: CASSPVGRSGSGETQYF.

Ten or more counts support this clonotype. The gene calls are TRBV10-3 and TRBJ1-1; tentative D call: TRBD1 (6 bases). The CDR3 has 13 residues. Germline loops: CDR1 ENHRY, CDR2 SYGVKD. Trimming stripped 7 bases from V and 5 bases from J, with 14 bases between. Here the CDR3 reads CAITGGSDTEAFF. DNA of the CDR3: TGTGCCATCACCGGGGGCTCGGATACTGAAGCTTTCTTT.

The chain employs TRBV5-8 and TRBJ1-4; D not resolved. Between the trimmed V and J ends, which lost 0 bases and 5 bases, there was a span of 14 bases. This CDR3 comprises 16 residues. Germline V lookup: CDR1 SGHTS, CDR2 YDEGEE. CDR3 amino acids: CASSLGRPGGNEKLFF. The CDR3 coding sequence is TGTGCCAGCAGCTTGGGCAGGCCGGGTGGAAATGAAAAACTGTTTTTT.

The chain couples TRBV4-3 to TRBJ1-2, with 7 bases lining up with TRBD1. Germline V CDR1 and CDR2: LGHNA, YSLEER. This CDR3 comprises 15 residues. The V gene end was trimmed by 0 bases and the J gene end by 2 bases; junction bases not matched to a gene: 3. Here the CDR3 DNA reads TGCGCCAGCAGCCAAGAAGGACAGGCCAACTATGGCTACACCTTC. Translating gives CASSQEGQANYGYTF.

The chain recombines TRBV20-1 with TRBJ2-5; the D gene is possibly TRBD1 (6 bases). The J call could be wrong; TRBJ2-7 is a better fit for the DNA end. CDR3 length: 18 amino acids. Germline V gene sequence: CDR1 DFQATT, CDR2 SNEGSKA (reference sequence). The DNA of the CDR3 is TGCAGTGCCTGGCCCGTGGGGGCTGACAGGTCCCGCTCCTACGAGCAGTACTTC. Translating it yields CSAWPVGADRSRSYEQYF.

This clonotype was detected a few times. The chain has TRBV28 and TRBJ1-4; D is possibly TRBD1 (5 bases). V gave up 6 bases and J gave up 5 bases, with 13 bases separating them. The V gene's germline CDR1 is MDHEN and CDR2 SYDVKM. This CDR3 region has 14 residues. The CDR3 DNA sequence: TGTGCCAGCAGCGGGGGGACGGACAATGAAAAACTGTTTTTT. Protein sequence: CASSGGTDNEKLFF.

This clonotype was observed a handful of times. The chain combines TRBV4-1 with TRBJ2-7; D may be TRBD1 (6 bases). Germline CDR1 and CDR2: MGHRA and YSYEKL. This CDR3 has 18 amino acids. V gave up 3 bases and J gave up 0 bases, with 21 bases separating them. In nucleotides, the CDR3 is TGCGCCAGCAGCCAGCACCCTTTACGAGGGGGACGCTCCTACGAGCAGTACTTC. This sequence encodes CASSQHPLRGGRSYEQYF.

The CDR3 sequence is CASSVEGGARSNQPQHF. The DNA for the CDR3 is TGTGCCAGCAGTGTAGAAGGGGGCGCAAGGTCCAATCAGCCCCAGCATTTT. The chain recombines TRBV2 with TRBJ1-5; 7 bases are a match to TRBD1. This CDR3 comprises 17 residues. CDR1 SNHLY and CDR2 FYNNEI come from the germline V gene. V lost 4 bases and J lost 3; bases outside the gene matches: 12.

This clonotype showed up just a few times. The V gene is TRBV10-3, the J gene TRBJ2-7; D gene uncertain. The CDR3 runs to 14 residues. V was cut by 10 bases and J by 0 bases, with 16 bases left in between. In germline, CDR1 is ENHRY, CDR2 SYGVKD. CDR3 bases: TGTGCCAGCAGGACCGATCTAAGCTCCTACGAGCAGTACTTC. It specifies CASRTDLSSYEQYF.

The chain is built from TRBV3-1 and TRBJ1-5; no clear D. CDR3 length: 14 amino acids. CDR1 is LGHDT, CDR2 YNNKEL, per germline (reference sequence). V lost 4 bases and J 8 bases, leaving 15 bases between the germline ends. This CDR3 is CASSPDRVFKPQHF. The CDR3 bases are TGTGCCAGCAGCCCGGACCGGGTTTTTAAGCCCCAGCATTTT.

The chain is built from TRBV24-1 and TRBJ2-5, with 10 bases that match TRBD2. Per the germline V gene, CDR1 is KGHDR and CDR2 is SFDVKD. Trimming at V came to 3 bases and at J to 4 bases, leaving 7 bases not matched to a gene. This CDR3 has 16 residues. In DNA form, the CDR3 reads TGTGCCACCAGTGATGCCCGGGCTAGCGGGAGAGAGACCCAGTACTTC. Protein: CATSDARASGRETQYF.

The V gene is TRBV25-1, the J gene TRBJ2-7, with 12 bases fitting TRBD2. The CDR3 contains 15 residues. The J segment lost 3 bases and the V segment lost 5 bases, leaving 5 bases of the junction unmatched. Germline CDR1 and CDR2: MGHDK and SYGVNS. The CDR3: CASSHLAGGFYEQYF. In DNA form, the CDR3 reads TGTGCCAGCAGTCACCTAGCGGGGGGGTTCTACGAGCAGTACTTC.

The gene calls are TRBV2 and TRBJ2-7; possibly TRBD2 for D (5 bases). This CDR3 spans 14 amino acids. Trimming took 1 base from V and 3 from J, leaving 10 bases between them. Germline-derived CDR1 and CDR2 are SNHLY and FYNNEI. The CDR3 DNA reads as TGTGCCAGCAGTGAAGAGGTAGGAGGCTACGAGCAGTACTTC. It translates to CASSEEVGGYEQYF.